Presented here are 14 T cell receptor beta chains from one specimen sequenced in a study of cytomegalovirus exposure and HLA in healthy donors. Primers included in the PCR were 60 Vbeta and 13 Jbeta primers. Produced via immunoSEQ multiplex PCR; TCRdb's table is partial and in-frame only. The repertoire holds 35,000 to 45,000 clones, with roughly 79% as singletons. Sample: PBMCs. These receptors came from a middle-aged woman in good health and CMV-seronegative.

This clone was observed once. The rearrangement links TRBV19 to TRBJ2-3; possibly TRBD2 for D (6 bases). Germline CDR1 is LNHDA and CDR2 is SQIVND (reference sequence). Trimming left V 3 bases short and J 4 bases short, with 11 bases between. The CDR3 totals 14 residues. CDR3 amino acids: CASSIGRGADTQYF. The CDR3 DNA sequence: TGTGCCAGTAGTATTGGGCGGGGTGCAGATACGCAGTATTTT.

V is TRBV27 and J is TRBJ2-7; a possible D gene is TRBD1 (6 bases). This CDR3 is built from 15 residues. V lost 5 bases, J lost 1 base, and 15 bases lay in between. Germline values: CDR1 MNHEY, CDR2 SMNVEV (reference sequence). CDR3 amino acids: CASSPKQGYSYEQYF. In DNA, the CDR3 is TGTGCCAGCAGTCCCAAACAGGGTTATTCCTACGAGCAGTACTTC.

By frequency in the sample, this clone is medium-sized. The DNA of the CDR3 is TGTGCCACCGTGGGGGGGGCTGGAAATTCACCCCTCCACTTT. Its protein is CATVGGAGNSPLHF. The rearrangement joins TRBV6-5 to TRBJ1-6; D possibly corresponds to TRBD1 (6 bases). Germline loops: CDR1 MNHEY, CDR2 SVGAGI. This CDR3 spans 14 amino acids. The V and J ends lost 10 bases and 7 bases respectively, with 17 bases between them.

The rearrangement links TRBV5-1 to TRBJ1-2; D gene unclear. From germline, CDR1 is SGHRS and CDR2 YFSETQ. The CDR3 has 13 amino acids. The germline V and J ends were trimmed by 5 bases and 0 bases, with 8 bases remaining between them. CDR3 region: CASSEGSNYGYTF. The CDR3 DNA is TGCGCCAGCAGTGAGGGATCTAACTATGGCTACACCTTC. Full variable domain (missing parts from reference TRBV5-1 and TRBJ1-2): KAGVTQTPRYLIKTRGQQVTLSCSPISGHRSVSWYQQTPGQGLQFLFEYFSETQRNKGNFPGRFSGRQFSNSRSEMNVSTLELGDSALYLCASSEGSNYGYTFGSGTRLTVV.

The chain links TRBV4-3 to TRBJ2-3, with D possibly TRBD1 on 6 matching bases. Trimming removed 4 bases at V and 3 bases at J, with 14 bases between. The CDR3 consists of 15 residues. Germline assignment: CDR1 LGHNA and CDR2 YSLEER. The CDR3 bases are TGCGCCAGCAGCCGAACAGGGAGTCCGACAGATACGCAGTATTTT. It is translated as CASSRTGSPTDTQYF.

The DNA for the CDR3 is TGTGCCACCACCGAGGGGGGGGACACAGATACGCAGTATTTT. Protein: CATTEGGDTDTQYF. This chain links TRBV9 with TRBJ2-3; the D gene is possibly TRBD2 (7 bases). Trimming left V 9 bases short and J 2 bases short, with 16 bases between. CDR1 SGDLS and CDR2 YYNGEE come from the germline V gene. The CDR3 totals 14 residues.

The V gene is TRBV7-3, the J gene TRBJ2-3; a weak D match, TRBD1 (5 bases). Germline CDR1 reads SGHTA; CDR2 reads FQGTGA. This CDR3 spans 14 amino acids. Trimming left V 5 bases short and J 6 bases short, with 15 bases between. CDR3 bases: TGTGCCAGCAGCACTTCAGGGCCCTCTGATACGCAGTATTTT. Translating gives CASSTSGPSDTQYF.

This chain's CDR3 is CASSRRGGRGEKLFF. The DNA for the CDR3 is TGTGCCAGCAGCCGGAGAGGGGGCCGAGGTGAAAAACTGTTTTTT. The chain carries TRBV5-4 and TRBJ1-4, with 7 positions matching TRBD1. The V segment lost 4 bases and the J segment 7 bases; nucleotides outside the gene matches: 10. The CDR3 totals 15 residues. Per the germline V gene, CDR1 is SGHNT and CDR2 is YYREEE (reference sequence).

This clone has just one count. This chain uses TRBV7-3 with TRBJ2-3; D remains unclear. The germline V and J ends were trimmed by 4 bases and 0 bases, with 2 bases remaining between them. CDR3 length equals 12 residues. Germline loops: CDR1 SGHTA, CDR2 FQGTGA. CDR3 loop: CASSSSTDTQYF. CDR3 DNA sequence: TGTGCCAGCAGCTCTAGCACAGATACGCAGTATTTT.

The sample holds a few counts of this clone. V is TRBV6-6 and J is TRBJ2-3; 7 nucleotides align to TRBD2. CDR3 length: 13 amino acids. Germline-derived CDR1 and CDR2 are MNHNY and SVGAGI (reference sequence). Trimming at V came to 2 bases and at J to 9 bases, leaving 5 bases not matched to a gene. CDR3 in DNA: TGTGCCAGCAGTTACCGGGGGGAGGGGACGCAGTATTTT. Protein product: CASSYRGEGTQYF.

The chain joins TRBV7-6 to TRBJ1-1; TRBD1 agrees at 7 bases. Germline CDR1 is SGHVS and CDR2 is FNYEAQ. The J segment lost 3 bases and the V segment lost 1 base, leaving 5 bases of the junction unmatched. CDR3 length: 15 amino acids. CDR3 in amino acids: CASSLEPRGDTEAFF. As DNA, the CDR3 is TGTGCCAGCAGCTTAGAGCCCAGGGGGGACACTGAAGCTTTCTTT.

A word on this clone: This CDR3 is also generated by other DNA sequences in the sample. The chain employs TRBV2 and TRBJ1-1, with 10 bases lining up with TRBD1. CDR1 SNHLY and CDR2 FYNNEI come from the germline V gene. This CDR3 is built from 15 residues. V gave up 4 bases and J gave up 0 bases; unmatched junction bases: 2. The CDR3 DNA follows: TGTGCCAGCAGTGGACAGGGGGCTATGAACACTGAAGCTTTCTTT. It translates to CASSGQGAMNTEAFF.

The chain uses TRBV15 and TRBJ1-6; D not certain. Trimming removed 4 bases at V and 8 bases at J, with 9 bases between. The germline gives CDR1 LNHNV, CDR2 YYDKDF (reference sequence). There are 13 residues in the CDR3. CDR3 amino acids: CATSKGRHSPLHF. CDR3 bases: TGTGCCACCAGCAAAGGCAGGCATTCACCCCTCCACTTT.

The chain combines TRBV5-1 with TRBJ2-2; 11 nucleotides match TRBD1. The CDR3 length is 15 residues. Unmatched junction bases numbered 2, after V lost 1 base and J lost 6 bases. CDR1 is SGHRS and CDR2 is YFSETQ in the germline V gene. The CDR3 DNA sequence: TGCGCCAGCAGCTTGAGGGGACAGGGGGCCGGGGAGCTGTTTTTT. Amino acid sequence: CASSLRGQGAGELFF.